These 3 T cell receptor beta chains were all obtained from the same sample, sequenced in a study of response to subunit inactivated influenza vaccine. TCRdb used MiXCR to reprocess the RT-PCR reads, holding one entry per CDR3 protein. The sample consists of about 780,000 distinct CDR3 sequences, around 20% of them appearing once. This sample comprised PBMCs from blood, obtained about 5 days after vaccination. These receptors were obtained from a man aged 45 to 65 who received an inactivated influenza vaccine.

The chain combines TRBV6-5 with TRBJ1-5; maybe TRBD1 (5 bases). V was shortened by 2 bases and J by 5 bases, with 10 bases between the two germline ends. Germline CDR1 is MNHEY and CDR2 is SVGAGI. CDR3 length: 14 amino acids. The CDR3 bases are TGTGCCAGCAGTTACGGGGGGGGAGATCAGCCCCAGCATTTT. Translating gives CASSYGGGDQPQHF.

In DNA form, the CDR3 reads TGCAGTGCACTTCTGGGGCGAAAGGGCACAGATACGCAGTATTTT. Translating it yields CSALLGRKGTDTQYF. The gene calls are TRBV20-1 and TRBJ2-3, with D possibly TRBD1 on 5 matching bases. Germline V gives CDR1 DFQATT, CDR2 SNEGSKA (reference sequence). The V end was cut by 6 bases, the J end by 1 base, with 17 bases between. This CDR3 spans 15 amino acids.

The table lists this clonotype with a few counts. The chain links TRBV4-1 to TRBJ2-5; no firm D call. The CDR3 has 15 residues. Germline assignment: CDR1 MGHRA and CDR2 YSYEKL. Trimming shortened V by 2 bases and J by 5 bases, and 15 bases separated the two germline ends. CDR3 sequence reads: CASSQPTSAMETQYF. The DNA for the CDR3 is TGCGCCAGCAGCCAACCTACCTCGGCAATGGAGACCCAGTACTTC.